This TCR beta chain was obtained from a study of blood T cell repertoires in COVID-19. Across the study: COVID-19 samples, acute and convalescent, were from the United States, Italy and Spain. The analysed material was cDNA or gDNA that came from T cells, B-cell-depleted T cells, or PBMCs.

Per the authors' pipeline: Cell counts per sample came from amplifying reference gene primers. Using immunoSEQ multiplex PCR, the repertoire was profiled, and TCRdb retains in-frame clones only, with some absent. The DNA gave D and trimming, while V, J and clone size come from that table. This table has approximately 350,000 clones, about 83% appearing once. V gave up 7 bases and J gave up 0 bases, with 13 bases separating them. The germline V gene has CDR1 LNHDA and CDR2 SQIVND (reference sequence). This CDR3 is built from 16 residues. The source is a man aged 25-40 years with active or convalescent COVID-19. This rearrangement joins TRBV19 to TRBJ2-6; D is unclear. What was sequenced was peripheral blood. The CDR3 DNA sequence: TGTGCCAGTAATCGGCAGGCCAGCTCTGGGGCCAACGTCCTGACTTTC. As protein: CASNRQASSGANVLTF. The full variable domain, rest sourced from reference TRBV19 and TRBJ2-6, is DGGITQSPKYLFRKEGQNVTLSCEQNLNHDAMYWYRQDPGQGLRLIYYSQIVNDFQKGDIAEGYSVSREKKESFPLTVTSAQKNPTAFYLCASNRQASSGANVLTFGAGSRLTVL.